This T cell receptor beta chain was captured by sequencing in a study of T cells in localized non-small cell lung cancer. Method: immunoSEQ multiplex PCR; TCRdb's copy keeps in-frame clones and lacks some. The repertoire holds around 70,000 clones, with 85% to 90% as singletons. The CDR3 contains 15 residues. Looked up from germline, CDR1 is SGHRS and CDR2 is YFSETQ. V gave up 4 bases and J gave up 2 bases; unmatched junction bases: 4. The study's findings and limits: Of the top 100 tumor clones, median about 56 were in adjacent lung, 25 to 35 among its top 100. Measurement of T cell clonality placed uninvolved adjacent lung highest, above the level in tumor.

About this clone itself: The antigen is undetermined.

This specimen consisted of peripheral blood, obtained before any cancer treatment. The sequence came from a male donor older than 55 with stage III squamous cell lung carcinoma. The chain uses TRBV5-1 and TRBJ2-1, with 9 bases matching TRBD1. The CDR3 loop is CASSPGQGTYNEQFF. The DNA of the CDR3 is TGCGCCAGCAGCCCGGGACAGGGAACCTACAATGAGCAGTTCTTC.